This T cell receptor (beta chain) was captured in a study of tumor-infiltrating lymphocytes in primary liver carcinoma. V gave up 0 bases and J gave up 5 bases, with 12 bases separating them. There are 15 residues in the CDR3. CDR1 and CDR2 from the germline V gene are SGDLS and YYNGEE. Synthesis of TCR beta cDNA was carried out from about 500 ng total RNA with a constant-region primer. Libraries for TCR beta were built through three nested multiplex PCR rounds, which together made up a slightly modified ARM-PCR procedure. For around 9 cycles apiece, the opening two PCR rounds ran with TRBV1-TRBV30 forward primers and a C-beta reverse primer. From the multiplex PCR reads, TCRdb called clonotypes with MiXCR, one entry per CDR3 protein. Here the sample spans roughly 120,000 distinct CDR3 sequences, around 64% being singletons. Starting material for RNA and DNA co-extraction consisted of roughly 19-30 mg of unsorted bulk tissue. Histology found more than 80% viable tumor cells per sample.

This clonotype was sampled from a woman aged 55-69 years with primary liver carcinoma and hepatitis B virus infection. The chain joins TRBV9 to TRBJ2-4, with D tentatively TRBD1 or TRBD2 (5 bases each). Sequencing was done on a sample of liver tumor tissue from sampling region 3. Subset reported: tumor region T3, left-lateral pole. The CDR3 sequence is CASSVGSGDQNIQYF. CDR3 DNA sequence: TGTGCCAGCAGCGTAGGGTCCGGGGACCAAAACATTCAGTACTTC.